The clone carrying this T cell receptor (beta chain) was found a few times. The antigen is not known. The data were obtained in a study of T cells after yellow fever vaccination. Study-wide context: In the case of low-cell-number fractions, SMART-Seq v4 Ultra Low Input was used for preparation. Whole-study findings and limits: A large majority of primary-vaccination clones showed up again after the booster (96% CD4, around 90% CD8). Researchers report a weaker secondary response that nonetheless peaked faster, day 5 versus 15. There was a small share of clonotypes that showed up in both the CD4 and CD8 compartments.

TCRdb re-called the 5' RACE reads with MiXCR, one entry per CDR3 protein. The sample includes approximately 160,000 distinct CDR3 sequences, over 7% seen only once; the top ten take 35% to 40%. The sequencing here drew on CD8+ T cells sorted from PBMCs, taken 45 days after the yellow fever booster vaccination. This receptor was taken from a man younger than 35 who received the YFV17D yellow fever vaccine.

The chain's CDR3 is CASSEGQGSADTQYF. The CDR3 DNA reads TGTGCCAGCAGTGAGGGACAGGGGAGCGCAGATACGCAGTATTTT. The rearrangement uses TRBV6-1 and TRBJ2-3; 10 bases are shared with TRBD1. Per the germline V gene, CDR1 is MNHNS and CDR2 is SASEGT. The V gene end was trimmed by 3 bases and the J gene end by 4 bases; junction bases not matched to a gene: 4. This CDR3 has 15 residues.